This record covers a single T cell receptor (beta chain). The data stem from a study of T cell changes during pregnancy in multiple sclerosis. TCRdb's copy holds only in-frame clones and misses some; the assay was immunoSEQ multiplex PCR. This sample has around 57,000 clones; approximately 90% occur once, and the top ten carry roughly 0.89%. The V gene's germline CDR1 is MGHRA and CDR2 YSYEKL. V was cut by 4 bases and J by 4 bases, with 18 bases left in between. This CDR3 spans 16 amino acids. The receptor comes from a female donor in good health, enrolled as a control in a pregnancy study. Here the sequenced sample was peripheral blood, taken in the first trimester of pregnancy. The chain has TRBV4-1 and TRBJ2-3, with D tentatively TRBD2 (5 bases). In nucleotides, the CDR3 is TGCGCCAGCAGCCCACTTTCCAGTGGAGGATCAGATACGCAGTATTTT. Its translation is CASSPLSSGGSDTQYF.